Below are 26 T cell receptor beta chains sequenced from a single sample in a study of blood T cell repertoires in COVID-19. Data came from immunoSEQ multiplex PCR; TCRdb stores just in-frame clones and leaves some out. Of fewer than 500,000 clones detected, around 89% appear once; the ten largest clones hold around 4.5%. Sequencing was done on a sample of peripheral blood. The source of these receptors is a woman aged 30 to 39 with acute or convalescent COVID-19.

The sample holds one count of this clone. Within the sample, other DNA sequences also encode this same CDR3. The V and J genes are TRBV10-3 and TRBJ1-1; no reliable D call. From germline, CDR1 is ENHRY and CDR2 SYGVKD. This CDR3 region has 14 residues. Trimming left V 2 bases short and J 5 bases short, with 12 bases between. CDR3 coding DNA: TGTGCCATCAGTGAGAGTGCTGGGAGGACTGAAGCTTTCTTT. Amino acids: CAISESAGRTEAFF.

V usage is TRBV9 and J usage is TRBJ1-2; no reliable D call. Deletions cut 0 bases from V and 1 base from J, with 19 bases between. Germline V lookup: CDR1 SGDLS, CDR2 YYNGEE. The CDR3 sequence is 18 residues long. The CDR3 protein is CASSVVDGGFSHNYGYTF. The CDR3 region has the DNA TGTGCCAGCAGCGTAGTGGACGGAGGGTTTTCCCATAACTATGGCTACACCTTC.

In this sample, this clone turned up once. The V and J genes are TRBV7-5 and TRBJ1-2; the D call of TRBD1 is as the table states it, not checked on the DNA. TRBV7-5 represents a pseudogene. The CDR3 sequence is 14 residues long. In DNA form, the CDR3 reads TGTGTCAGAAGCCTTCCCGGGACAGGAGCCTGTAGTACCTTC. Its translation: CVRSLPGTGACSTF.

This clone is a singleton in its sample. This chain connects TRBV11-2 to TRBJ2-1; TRBD1 aligns across 9 bases. V was clipped by 6 bases and J by 5 bases; unmatched bases: 11. CDR3 length: 16 amino acids. Germline V CDR1 and CDR2: SGHAT, FQNNGV. The CDR3 spells CASRPIGTGPDNEQFF. CDR3 coding DNA: TGTGCCAGCAGGCCGATCGGGACAGGGCCTGACAATGAGCAGTTCTTC.

CDR3 nucleotide sequence: TGTGCCAGCAGCTGGGACAGGGGGGCCGGGGAGCTGTTTTTT. Encoded protein: CASSWDRGAGELFF. The V call is TRBV7-9, the J call TRBJ2-2; 11 nucleotides align to TRBD1. This CDR3 contains 14 residues. Germline V gene lookup returns CDR1 SEHNR and CDR2 FQNEAQ (reference sequence). Trimming removed 4 bases from V and 6 bases from J; junction bases left unmatched: 1.

V usage is TRBV9 and J usage is TRBJ2-5; 15 nucleotides line up with TRBD2. There are 19 residues in the CDR3. In germline, CDR1 is SGDLS, CDR2 YYNGEE. The V and J ends lost 4 bases and 5 bases, in that order; junction bases with no gene match: 15. The CDR3 DNA follows: TGTGCCAGCAGCCCACAAGGGGGACTAGCGGGGGGATTTGTGGAGACCCAGTACTTC. It translates to CASSPQGGLAGGFVETQYF.

J is TRBJ1-5 and V is TRBV29-1; 8 nucleotides agree with TRBD1. The germline CDR1 and CDR2 sequences are SQVTM and ANQGSEA. This CDR3 is built from 13 residues. Germline trimming cut 6 bases from V and 1 base from J; bases unmatched to any gene: 2. The CDR3: CSVTGGSNQPQHF. As DNA, the CDR3 is TGCAGCGTAACAGGGGGGAGCAATCAGCCCCAGCATTTT.

This chain uses TRBV12-3 or TRBV12-4 with TRBJ1-2; 8 bases fit TRBD1. The CDR3 loop spans 13 amino acids. V lost 6 bases to trimming and J lost 7 bases; unmatched junction nucleotides: 7. The CDR3 sequence is CASRIGQGGGYTF. In nucleotides, the CDR3 is TGTGCCAGCAGGATCGGACAGGGTGGTGGCTACACCTTC.

The CDR3 spells CASSLEDRGPSYEQYF. In nucleotides, the CDR3 is TGCGCCAGCAGCTTGGAGGACAGGGGGCCCTCCTACGAGCAGTACTTC. The chain carries TRBV5-1 and TRBJ2-7, with 11 bases identical to TRBD1. Germline CDR1 reads SGHRS; CDR2 reads YFSETQ. This CDR3 has 16 amino acids. V lost 0 bases to trimming and J lost 0 bases; unmatched junction nucleotides: 2.

The chain joins TRBV28 to TRBJ2-3, with a possible D match to TRBD1 (5 bases). CDR3 length: 14 amino acids. V lost 4 bases and J lost 2, with 10 bases in between. Germline V gives CDR1 MDHEN, CDR2 SYDVKM. This chain's CDR3 is CASSSDRNTDTQYF. For the CDR3, the DNA is TGTGCCAGCAGTTCCGACAGAAACACAGATACGCAGTATTTT.

Concerning this clone itself: The same CDR3 can be traced to other DNA sequences in this sample. The V gene is TRBV5-1, the J gene TRBJ1-1; D might be TRBD1 (5 bases). Germline V gives CDR1 SGHRS, CDR2 YFSETQ. V lost 3 bases and J lost 0, with 12 bases in between. This CDR3 has 15 residues. CDR3 loop: CASSSGGGMNTEAFF. Here the CDR3 DNA reads TGCGCCAGCAGCTCGGGGGGAGGGATGAACACTGAAGCTTTCTTT.

The J gene is TRBJ1-1, the V gene TRBV18; 7 bases fit TRBD1. Germline CDR1 is KGHSH and CDR2 is LQKENI. Trimming removed 2 bases from V and 0 bases from J; junction bases left unmatched: 6. This CDR3 region has 16 residues. The CDR3 DNA reads as TGTGCCAGCTCACCATCTAAGACAGGGTTGAACACTGAAGCTTTCTTT. It is translated as CASSPSKTGLNTEAFF.

This clone has a single count. This chain joins TRBV19 and TRBJ1-2; TRBD1 matches at 8 bases. From germline, CDR1 is LNHDA and CDR2 SQIVND (reference sequence). The CDR3 is 17 amino acids. V was pared by 4 bases and J by 0 bases, with 10 bases of the junction left unmatched. The CDR3 coding sequence is TGTGCCAGTAGTAGGGGCCTGGGACAGGCTACTAACTATGGCTACACCTTC. Residues: CASSRGLGQATNYGYTF.

The CDR3 here is CASSSQKLSGGTTDTQYF. The CDR3 bases are TGCGCCAGCAGCTCACAGAAACTTAGCGGGGGGACCACAGATACGCAGTATTTT. The chain has TRBV5-1 and TRBJ2-3, with 10 positions matching TRBD2. CDR3 length equals 18 residues. Germline CDR1 is SGHRS and CDR2 is YFSETQ. V shed 3 bases, J shed 2 bases, and the junction held 12 bases outside the gene matches.

Of note for this clone: Other DNA sequences of this sample code for an identical CDR3. The chain is built from TRBV2 and TRBJ1-2; 12 bases match TRBD1. The J segment lost 5 bases and the V segment lost 6 bases, leaving 4 bases of the junction unmatched. The germline V gene has CDR1 SNHLY and CDR2 FYNNEI. CDR3 length: 14 residues. Written as DNA, the CDR3 is TGTGCCAGCAGACCGGGACAGGGGGCGTATGGCTACACCTTC. It specifies CASRPGQGAYGYTF.

The J gene is TRBJ2-7, the V gene TRBV7-8; 7 positions match TRBD1. The CDR3 sequence is 14 residues long. The germline V gene encodes CDR1 SGHVS and CDR2 FQNEAQ. With 2 bases clipped from V and 3 bases from J, the junction kept 4 bases outside the gene matches. The CDR3 coding sequence is TGTGCCAGCAGCTTAAACGCAGGGGGCTACGAGCAGTACTTC. Translation gives CASSLNAGGYEQYF. Full variable domain (rest looked up from reference TRBV7-8 and TRBJ2-7): GAGVSQSPRYKVAKRGQDVALRCDPISGHVSLFWYQQALGQGPEFLTYFQNEAQLDKSGLPSDRFFAERPEGSVSTLKIQRTQQEDSAVYLCASSLNAGGYEQYFGPGTRLTVT.

A word on this clone: The same CDR3 can be traced to other DNA sequences in this sample. The chain employs TRBV24-1 and TRBJ2-3; D is unresolved. Germline values: CDR1 KGHDR, CDR2 SFDVKD. The CDR3 sequence is 14 residues long. The V and J ends lost 4 bases and 0 bases respectively, with 7 bases between them. CDR3 region: CATSDPGSTDTQYF. CDR3 DNA: TGTGCCACCAGTGACCCCGGTAGCACAGATACGCAGTATTTT.

There are a few counts of this clone. The chain couples TRBV7-9 to TRBJ1-4; D is undetermined. CDR3 length: 14 amino acids. CDR1 and CDR2 from the germline V gene are SEHNR and FQNEAQ (reference sequence). V dropped 5 bases and J dropped 8 bases, with 15 bases sitting between them. DNA for the CDR3: TGTGCCAGCAGCCGGATGAGCTGGGAGGAAAAACTGTTTTTT. This gives the protein CASSRMSWEEKLFF. The full variable domain, in which reference TRBV7-9 and TRBJ1-4 provide the parts outside the CDR3, is DTGVSQNPRHKITKRGQNVTFRCDPISEHNRLYWYRQTLGQGPEFLTYFQNEAQLEKSRLLSDRFSAERPKGSFSTLEIQRTEQGDSAMYLCASSRMSWEEKLFFGSGTQLSVL.

The rearrangement links TRBV19 to TRBJ2-3, with 7 positions matching TRBD2. Germline CDR1 and CDR2: LNHDA and SQIVND (reference sequence). The ends lost 8 bases at V and 2 bases at J; junction bases unmatched: 13. The CDR3 loop spans 16 amino acids. CDR3 bases: TGTGCCAGTCCTCAACCAGGGAGGGAGGTCACAGATACGCAGTATTTT. Translated, it gives CASPQPGREVTDTQYF.

V and J are TRBV5-1 and TRBJ2-4, with D maybe TRBD1 (5 bases). CDR3 size: 14 residues. V was pared by 4 bases and J by 8 bases, with 16 bases between. The germline V gene has CDR1 SGHRS and CDR2 YFSETQ. DNA of the CDR3: TGCGCCAGCAGCCCGGACATAACTGGGTACATTCAGTACTTC. Its protein product is CASSPDITGYIQYF.

The chain recombines TRBV6-5 with TRBJ2-1; TRBD2 aligns across 12 bases. Unmatched junction bases numbered 4, after V lost 5 bases and J lost 5 bases. Germline assignment: CDR1 MNHEY and CDR2 SVGAGI. The CDR3 spans 15 residues. CDR3 coding DNA: TGTGCCAGCAGTCAACTAGCGGGGGGAAACAATGAGCAGTTCTTC. Its protein product is CASSQLAGGNNEQFF.

The V gene is TRBV18, the J gene TRBJ2-5; maybe TRBD2 (6 bases). Germline V lookup: CDR1 KGHSH, CDR2 LQKENI. V was pared by 5 bases and J by 5 bases, with 21 bases between. This CDR3 has 16 amino acids. CDR3 sequence: CASSLFVEGLMETQYF. The DNA of the CDR3 is TGTGCCAGCTCATTATTTGTGGAGGGGCTCATGGAGACCCAGTACTTC.

The V call is TRBV5-1, the J call TRBJ2-7; tentatively, D is TRBD2 (6 bases). V dropped 0 bases and J dropped 4 bases, with 11 bases sitting between them. The CDR3 loop spans 14 amino acids. Germline CDR1 reads SGHRS; CDR2 reads YFSETQ. The CDR3 nucleotides are TGCGCCAGCAGCTTGGCCCATGGGACTTACGAGCAGTACTTC. Its translation: CASSLAHGTYEQYF.

The chain uses TRBV18 and TRBJ2-7, with 8 bases that match TRBD1. The CDR3 has 14 residues. Trimming at V came to 1 base and at J to 3 bases, leaving 2 bases not matched to a gene. CDR1 and CDR2 (germline): KGHSH, LQKENI. CDR3 loop: CASSPRTGIYEQYF. The CDR3 region has the DNA TGTGCCAGCTCACCACGGACAGGGATCTACGAGCAGTACTTC.

This rearrangement joins TRBV2 to TRBJ1-5; 7 bases match TRBD1. Per the germline V gene, CDR1 is SNHLY and CDR2 is FYNNEI. The V gene end was trimmed by 1 base and the J gene end by 6 bases; junction bases not matched to a gene: 3. The length of the CDR3 is 14 residues. The CDR3 bases are TGTGCCAGCAGTGAAGGCGACAGGGCTCAGCCCCAGCATTTT. Translated: CASSEGDRAQPQHF.

The chain is built from TRBV10-1 and TRBJ1-3; possibly TRBD1 for D (6 bases). V lost 2 bases to trimming and J lost 0 bases, with 11 bases between them. CDR1 is WNHNN, CDR2 SYGVQD, per germline (reference sequence). This CDR3 is built from 16 residues. CDR3 in DNA: TGCGCCAGCAGTGAGACAGACAGGTGCTCTGGAAACACCATATATTTT. Its translation: CASSETDRCSGNTIYF.